The 12 T cell receptor beta chains presented below share a single source sample, sequenced in a study of siplizumab effects on memory and regulatory T cells. The data were produced by immunoSEQ multiplex PCR, yet TCRdb's version contains in-frame clones alone and is incomplete. Of about 120,000 clones in the sample, around 95% were seen once. The sequenced sample consisted of non-Treg CD4+ T cells sorted from blood. These receptor sequences come from a human donor in good health.

The rearrangement links TRBV10-1 to TRBJ1-3; no clear D gene. Between the trimmed V and J ends, which lost 6 bases and 0 bases, there was a span of 6 bases. CDR1 is WNHNN, CDR2 SYGVQD, per germline (reference sequence). This CDR3 is 13 amino acids long. CDR3 DNA: TGCGCCAGCAGCCAGACCTCTGGAAACACCATATATTTT. It yields the protein CASSQTSGNTIYF.

This rearrangement joins TRBV5-5 to TRBJ2-7, with TRBD1 identical over 9 bases. Germline V gene sequence: CDR1 SGHKS, CDR2 YYEKEE (reference sequence). V lost 2 bases, J lost 3 bases, and 3 bases stayed unmatched. CDR3 length: 14 residues. The CDR3 is CASSFGTGFYEQYF. The CDR3 DNA follows: TGTGCCAGCAGCTTCGGGACAGGGTTCTACGAGCAGTACTTC. The whole variable domain, filled in from reference TRBV5-5 and TRBJ2-7, reads DAGVTQSPTHLIKTRGQQVTLRCSPISGHKSVSWYQQVLGQGPQFIFQYYEKEERGRGNFPDRFSARQFPNYSSELNVNALLLGDSALYLCASSFGTGFYEQYFGPGTRLTVT.

This clone was found once. The J gene is TRBJ2-6, the V gene TRBV4-3; D uncertain. The germline CDR1 and CDR2 sequences are LGHNA and YSLEER. The V gene lost 1 base and the J gene lost 2 bases, with 12 bases spanning the gap. The CDR3 has 17 amino acids. The chain's CDR3 is CASSQAVRAPGANVLTF. In DNA, the CDR3 is TGCGCCAGCAGCCAAGCTGTAAGGGCTCCTGGGGCCAACGTCCTGACTTTC.

The chain combines TRBV6-5 with TRBJ1-5; D not certain. Trimming took off 4 bases at V and 2 bases at J, with 6 bases between the two ends. Germline V CDR1 and CDR2: MNHEY, SVGAGI. This CDR3 is 13 amino acids long. CDR3 DNA: TGTGCCAGCAGTTGGGAGGGCAATCAGCCCCAGCATTTT. Translated: CASSWEGNQPQHF.

The chain links TRBV19 to TRBJ2-2; the D gene is possibly TRBD2 (5 bases). Germline V gives CDR1 LNHDA, CDR2 SQIVND (reference sequence). Deletions cut 8 bases from V and 2 bases from J, with 12 bases between. There are 14 residues in the CDR3. This chain's CDR3 is CASRRGSNTGELFF. In DNA, the CDR3 is TGTGCCAGTCGGAGAGGGTCCAACACCGGGGAGCTGTTTTTT.

This chain uses TRBV27 with TRBJ2-2; 7 nucleotides line up with TRBD1. The V and J ends lost 1 base and 3 bases, in that order; junction bases with no gene match: 14. The CDR3 length is 19 residues. Germline assignment: CDR1 MNHEY and CDR2 SMNVEV (reference sequence). CDR3 region: CASSLWGPRGILYTGELFF. CDR3 nucleotides: TGTGCCAGCAGTTTATGGGGGCCCAGGGGGATCCTTTACACCGGGGAGCTGTTTTTT.

This clone was seen a single time. V is TRBV7-3 and J is TRBJ2-3; D may be TRBD1 (5 bases). The germline gives CDR1 SGHTA, CDR2 FQGTGA. V was pared by 5 bases and J by 4 bases, with 19 bases between. This CDR3 comprises 16 residues. Here the CDR3 DNA reads TGTGCCAGCAGCCCCTGGACAAGCCAAAGGGCAGATACGCAGTATTTT. Translated, it gives CASSPWTSQRADTQYF.

This clone showed up just once. V and J are TRBV6-1 and TRBJ1-1, with D tentatively TRBD1 (5 bases). Germline-derived CDR1 and CDR2 are MNHNS and SASEGT. The CDR3 contains 14 residues. V was shortened by 3 bases and J by 4 bases, with 12 bases between the two germline ends. The DNA of the CDR3 is TGTGCCAGCAGTGAGAGGGGTGGGAGCACTGAAGCTTTCTTT. Translation gives CASSERGGSTEAFF.

This chain connects TRBV5-1 to TRBJ1-2; D is ambiguous. There are 9 residues in the CDR3. The germline gives CDR1 SGHRS, CDR2 YFSETQ. With 4 bases removed from V and 10 bases from J, the gap between germline ends came to 5 bases. CDR3 DNA: TGCGCCAGCAGCCTCGCCTACACCTTC. It codes for CASSLAYTF. The variable domain in full, completed from reference TRBV5-1 and TRBJ1-2, reads KAGVTQTPRYLIKTRGQQVTLSCSPISGHRSVSWYQQTPGQGLQFLFEYFSETQRNKGNFPGRFSGRQFSNSRSEMNVSTLELGDSALYLCASSLAYTFGSGTRLTVV.

The rearrangement uses TRBV28 and TRBJ2-3, with 10 nucleotides matching TRBD2. The CDR3 length is 13 residues. Per the germline V gene, CDR1 is MDHEN and CDR2 is SYDVKM. Trimming cost V 2 bases and J 9 bases; bases outside gene matches: 2. CDR3 sequence (DNA): TGTGCCAGCAGTTTACTGACTAGCGGGACGCAGTATTTT. Its translation: CASSLLTSGTQYF.

The rearrangement uses TRBV7-3 and TRBJ2-5; 13 nucleotides line up with TRBD2. With 5 bases clipped from V and 3 bases from J, the junction kept 3 bases outside the gene matches. The CDR3 sequence is 15 residues long. The germline V gene encodes CDR1 SGHTA and CDR2 FQGTGA. The CDR3, as DNA: TGTGCCAGCAGCCGGACTAGCGGGGGAGAAGAGACCCAGTACTTC. This gives the protein CASSRTSGGEETQYF.

J is TRBJ2-3 and V is TRBV19; D unclear. Germline CDR1 reads LNHDA; CDR2 reads SQIVND (reference sequence). The length of the CDR3 is 12 residues. V was shortened by 0 bases and J by 6 bases, with 4 bases between the two germline ends. In DNA form, the CDR3 reads TGTGCCAGTAGTATAGATTCGGATACGCAGTATTTT. The encoded protein is CASSIDSDTQYF.